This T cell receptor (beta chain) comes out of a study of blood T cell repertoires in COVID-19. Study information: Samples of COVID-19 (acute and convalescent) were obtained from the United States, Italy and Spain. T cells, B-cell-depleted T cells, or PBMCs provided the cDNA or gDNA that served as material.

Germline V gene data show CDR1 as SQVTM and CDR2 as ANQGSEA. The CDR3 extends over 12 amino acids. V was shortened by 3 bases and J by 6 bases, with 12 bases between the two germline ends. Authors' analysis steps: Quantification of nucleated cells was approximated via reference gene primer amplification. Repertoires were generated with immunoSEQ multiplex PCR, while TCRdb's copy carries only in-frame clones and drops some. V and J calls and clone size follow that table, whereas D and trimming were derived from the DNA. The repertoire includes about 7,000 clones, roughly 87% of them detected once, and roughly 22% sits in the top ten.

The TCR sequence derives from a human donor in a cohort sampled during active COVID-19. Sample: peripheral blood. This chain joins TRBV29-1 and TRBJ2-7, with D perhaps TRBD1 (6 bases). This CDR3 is CSVDPGVGEQYF. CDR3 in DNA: TGCAGCGTTGATCCAGGGGTGGGCGAGCAGTACTTC.